These T cell receptor beta chains were read from a single sample in a study of human T cells and chemical hapten exposure. MiXCR, applied by TCRdb to the RACE reads, yields one record per CDR3 protein. In the table there are around 57,000 distinct CDR3 sequences, about 11% of which are singletons. Sequencing used whole blood, obtained in connection with sensitization to the hapten diphenylcyclopropenone (DPC). The source of these receptors is a woman aged 40 to 50 with alopecia areata. Some clones in this sample may be carry-over from other donors' samples. Each CDR3 is given with its conserved first and last residue. The D gene is left open where the match is weak. The listing skips clone size in some rows; elsewhere it reads once, few, many or a size class.

j_gene: TRBJ2-3
v_gene: TRBV12-3/TRBV12-4
len: 13
d_gene: .
abundance: few
CDR3nt: TGTGCCAGCAGTGCATCTAGTACGGATACGCAGTATTTT
CDR3aa: CASSASSTDTQYF

j_gene: TRBJ2-3
v_gene: TRBV7-2
len: 14
d_gene: .
abundance: few
CDR3nt: TGTGCCAGCACCCGGCCGGGAGTTGAAGATACGCAGTATTTT
CDR3aa: CASTRPGVEDTQYF

j_gene: TRBJ2-2
v_gene: TRBV5-1
len: 13
d_gene: .
abundance: few
CDR3nt: TGCGCCAGCAGGATCAGAAACACCGGGGAGCTGTTTTTT
CDR3aa: CASRIRNTGELFF

j_gene: TRBJ2-5
v_gene: TRBV11-2
len: 14
d_gene: .
abundance: few
CDR3nt: TGTGCCAGCAGCTTAGGAGCGACCTCCGAGACCCAGTACTTC
CDR3aa: CASSLGATSETQYF

j_gene: TRBJ2-6
v_gene: TRBV7-9
len: 17
d_gene: .
abundance: many
CDR3nt: TGTGCCAGCAGCCCAGGGGAGGGGCCCTCTGGGGCCAACGTCCTGACTTTC
CDR3aa: CASSPGEGPSGANVLTF

j_gene: TRBJ2-7
v_gene: TRBV30
len: 15
d_gene: .
abundance: many
CDR3nt: TGTGCCTGGAGGGCGCCGGGACTGAGCTCCTACGAGCAGTACTTC
CDR3aa: CAWRAPGLSSYEQYF

j_gene: TRBJ2-1
v_gene: TRBV19
len: 15
d_gene: .
abundance: many
CDR3nt: TGTGCCAGTAGTATACTTGGCGGTGTATACAATGAGCAGTTCTTC
CDR3aa: CASSILGGVYNEQFF

j_gene: TRBJ1-2
v_gene: TRBV29-1
len: 11
d_gene: .
abundance: many
CDR3nt: TGCAGCGTTGAAGGAGGATATGGCTACACCTTC
CDR3aa: CSVEGGYGYTF

j_gene: TRBJ1-4
v_gene: TRBV12-3/TRBV12-4
len: 14
d_gene: .
abundance: many
CDR3nt: TGTGCCAGCAGTTTAGGGAAAGCTAATGAAAAACTGTTTTTT
CDR3aa: CASSLGKANEKLFF

j_gene: TRBJ2-7
v_gene: TRBV5-6
len: 15
d_gene: .
abundance: many
CDR3nt: TGTGCCAGCAGCTCGTGGGGGACATACTCCTACGAGCAGTACTTC
CDR3aa: CASSSWGTYSYEQYF

j_gene: TRBJ1-1
v_gene: TRBV12-2
len: 15
d_gene: .
abundance: many
CDR3nt: TGTGCAAGTCGCGCCAACGACAGGCTTCGGACTGAAGCTTTCTTT
CDR3aa: CASRANDRLRTEAFF

j_gene: TRBJ2-1
v_gene: TRBV14
len: 12
d_gene: .
abundance: few
CDR3nt: TGTGCCAGCAGCCCTAAGGACCATGAGCAGTTCTTC
CDR3aa: CASSPKDHEQFF

j_gene: TRBJ2-7
v_gene: TRBV7-2
len: 14
d_gene: TRBD2
abundance: .
CDR3nt: TGTGCCAGCAGCTTAGTTAGCGGGGCCTACGAGCAGTACTTC
CDR3aa: CASSLVSGAYEQYF

j_gene: TRBJ1-5
v_gene: TRBV6-1
len: 14
d_gene: TRBD1
abundance: few
CDR3nt: TGTGCCAGCATGGCGGACAGGACAGATCAGCCCCAGCATTTT
CDR3aa: CASMADRTDQPQHF

j_gene: TRBJ1-1
v_gene: TRBV9
len: 14
d_gene: .
abundance: .
CDR3nt: TGTGCCAGCAGCGTAGGTGGGGGAGGCACTGAAGCTTTCTTT
CDR3aa: CASSVGGGGTEAFF

j_gene: TRBJ1-2
v_gene: TRBV2
len: 14
d_gene: .
abundance: few
CDR3nt: TGTGCCAGCAGTGAAGCGCACAGGAACTATGGCTACACCTTC
CDR3aa: CASSEAHRNYGYTF

j_gene: TRBJ2-5
v_gene: TRBV2
len: 15
d_gene: TRBD1
abundance: many
CDR3nt: TGTGCCAGCCCAATCACCGGGACAGGGAAAGAGACCCAGTACTTC
CDR3aa: CASPITGTGKETQYF

j_gene: TRBJ1-1
v_gene: TRBV20-1
len: 12
d_gene: .
abundance: few
CDR3nt: TGCAGTGCTGAACTAGGCAACACTGAAGCTTTCTTT
CDR3aa: CSAELGNTEAFF

j_gene: TRBJ1-1
v_gene: TRBV18
len: 15
d_gene: TRBD1
abundance: .
CDR3nt: TGTGCCAGCTCAAAAGGGACAGGGTCTAACACTGAAGCTTCCTTT
CDR3aa: CASSKGTGSNTEASF

j_gene: TRBJ2-7
v_gene: TRBV28
len: 15
d_gene: .
abundance: few
CDR3nt: TGTGCCAGCAGGGCGGCCGGGACCTATACCTACGAGCAGTACTTC
CDR3aa: CASRAAGTYTYEQYF

j_gene: TRBJ2-2
v_gene: TRBV6-5
len: 18
d_gene: .
abundance: many
CDR3nt: TGTGCCAGCAGTTACACAATTCATGAACCGAGTCCCACCGGGGAGCTGTTTTTT
CDR3aa: CASSYTIHEPSPTGELFF

j_gene: TRBJ2-1
v_gene: TRBV20-1
len: 14
d_gene: .
abundance: .
CDR3nt: TGCAGTGCTGGGGGACTCGGCCTAGGCAATGAGCAGTTCTTC
CDR3aa: CSAGGLGLGNEQFF

j_gene: TRBJ2-3
v_gene: TRBV7-2
len: 14
d_gene: .
abundance: few
CDR3nt: TGTGCCAGCAGCTTAGCTATGGGGACAGATACGCAGTATTTT
CDR3aa: CASSLAMGTDTQYF

j_gene: TRBJ2-1
v_gene: TRBV4-3
len: 16
d_gene: TRBD2
abundance: few
CDR3nt: TGCGCCAGCAGCCAAGAATCGACTAGCGGGATCGATGAGCAGTTCTTC
CDR3aa: CASSQESTSGIDEQFF